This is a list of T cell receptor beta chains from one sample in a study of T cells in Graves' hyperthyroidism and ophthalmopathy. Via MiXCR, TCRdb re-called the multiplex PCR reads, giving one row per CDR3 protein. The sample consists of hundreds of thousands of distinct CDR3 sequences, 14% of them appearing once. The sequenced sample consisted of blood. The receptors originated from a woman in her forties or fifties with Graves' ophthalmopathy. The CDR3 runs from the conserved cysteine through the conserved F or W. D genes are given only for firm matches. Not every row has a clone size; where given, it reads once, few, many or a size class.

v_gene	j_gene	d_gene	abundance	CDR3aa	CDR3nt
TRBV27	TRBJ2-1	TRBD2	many	CASSRTSGSIYEQFF	TGTGCCAGCAGTCGGACTAGCGGGAGTATCTATGAGCAGTTCTTC
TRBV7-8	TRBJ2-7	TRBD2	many	CASSLGIAGGYEQYF	TGTGCCAGCAGCTTGGGTATAGCGGGAGGCTACGAGCAGTACTTC
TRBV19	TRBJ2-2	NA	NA	CASSTPGAVTGELFF	TGTGCCAGTAGCACCCCGGGAGCTGTCACCGGGGAGCTGTTTTTT
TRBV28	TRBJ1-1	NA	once	CTSSPRDLDTEAFF	TGTACCAGCAGCCCCAGGGACCTGGACACTGAAGCTTTCTTT
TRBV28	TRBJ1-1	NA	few	CASSVKGEAFF	TGTGCCAGCAGCGTGAAAGGTGAAGCTTTCTTT
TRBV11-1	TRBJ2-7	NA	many	CASSLPSASYEQYF	TGTGCCAGCAGCTTGCCTAGCGCTTCCTACGAGCAGTACTTC
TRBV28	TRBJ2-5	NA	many	CASSPSLGGGYQETQYF	TGTGCCAGCAGTCCCTCTTTGGGGGGTGGGTACCAAGAGACCCAGTACTTC
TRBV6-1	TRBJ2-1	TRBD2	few	CASSQPKGVAGGDNEQFF	TGTGCCAGCAGTCAACCGAAAGGGGTAGCGGGAGGGGACAATGAGCAGTTCTTC
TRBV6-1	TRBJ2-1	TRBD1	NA	CASSADRWAYNEQFF	TGTGCCAGCAGTGCGGACAGGTGGGCCTACAATGAGCAGTTCTTC
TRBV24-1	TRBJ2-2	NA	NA	CATSDASRFGELFF	TGTGCCACCAGTGATGCATCAAGGTTCGGGGAGCTGTTTTTT
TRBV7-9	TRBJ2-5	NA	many	CASSLSPIGMETQYF	TGTGCCAGCAGCTTAAGCCCCATTGGGATGGAGACCCAGTACTTC
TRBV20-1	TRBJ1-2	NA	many	CSARNKDYGYTF	TGCAGTGCTAGGAATAAAGACTATGGCTACACCTTC
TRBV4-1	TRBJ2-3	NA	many	CASSPEGEFDTQYF	TGCGCCAGCAGCCCCGAGGGAGAGTTTGATACGCAGTATTTT
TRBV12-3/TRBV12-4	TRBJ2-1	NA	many	CASSLLTPLIANEQFF	TGTGCCAGCAGTTTATTAACACCTTTGATAGCCAATGAGCAGTTCTTC
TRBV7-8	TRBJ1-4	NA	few	CASSPGRPRDGEKLFF	TGTGCCAGCAGCCCTGGACGTCCTAGGGATGGTGAAAAACTGTTTTTT
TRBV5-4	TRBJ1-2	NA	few	CASSVNREAYGYTF	TGTGCCAGCAGCGTCAACAGGGAGGCCTATGGCTACACCTTC
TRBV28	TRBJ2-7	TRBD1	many	CASSTPGQGHYEQYF	TGTGCCAGCAGCACTCCGGGACAGGGACACTACGAGCAGTACTTC
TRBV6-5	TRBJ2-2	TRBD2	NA	CASSYRRLAGGPETGELFF	TGTGCCAGCAGTTACCGCCGACTAGCGGGAGGGCCTGAGACCGGGGAGCTGTTTTTT
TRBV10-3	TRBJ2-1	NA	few	CAISTTTRLSYNEQFF	TGTGCCATCAGTACTACCACAAGGCTTTCCTACAATGAGCAGTTCTTC
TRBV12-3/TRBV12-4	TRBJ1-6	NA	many	CASSRDNSPLHF	TGTGCCAGCAGTAGAGATAATTCACCCCTCCACTTT
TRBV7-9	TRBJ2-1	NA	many	CASSNSHLSYNEQFF	TGTGCCAGCAGCAATAGTCACCTCTCCTACAATGAGCAGTTCTTC
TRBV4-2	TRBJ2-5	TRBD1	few	CASSQGDRGLMETQYF	TGTGCCAGCAGCCAAGGAGACAGGGGGCTTATGGAGACCCAGTACTTC
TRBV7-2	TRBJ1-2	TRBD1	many	CASSLGQGEYGYTF	TGTGCCAGCAGCTTAGGCCAGGGGGAGTATGGCTACACCTTC
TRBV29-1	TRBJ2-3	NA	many	CSVEPNSKALDTQYF	TGCAGCGTTGAGCCCAACTCCAAGGCGTTAGATACGCAGTATTTT
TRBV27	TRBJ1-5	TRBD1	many	CASRPDRDRYQPQHF	TGTGCCAGCAGGCCGGACAGGGACAGGTATCAGCCCCAGCATTTT
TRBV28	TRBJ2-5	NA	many	CASGLSTREETQYF	TGTGCCAGCGGATTATCAACCAGGGAAGAGACCCAGTACTTC
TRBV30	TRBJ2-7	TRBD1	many	CAWSTGTGLPYEQYF	TGTGCCTGGAGCACCGGGACAGGACTCCCCTACGAGCAGTACTTC
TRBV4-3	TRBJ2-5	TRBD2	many	CASSQATSGGGTETQYF	TGCGCCAGCAGCCAAGCTACTTCTGGGGGAGGGACGGAGACCCAGTACTTC
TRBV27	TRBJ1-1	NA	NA	CASSFLGFGGKDTEAFF	TGTGCCAGCAGTTTCCTTGGTTTCGGGGGGAAGGACACTGAAGCTTTCTTT
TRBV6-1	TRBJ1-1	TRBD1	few	CASTRTGGNTEAFF	TGTGCCAGCACCCGGACAGGGGGGAACACTGAAGCTTTCTTT
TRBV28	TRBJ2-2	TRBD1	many	CASSQRRDRGRLKTGELFF	TGTGCCAGCAGTCAACGACGCGACAGGGGGCGCCTTAAAACCGGGGAGCTGTTTTTT
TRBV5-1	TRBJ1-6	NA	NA	CASSSGLLDNSPLHF	TGCGCCAGCAGCAGCGGGCTCCTTGACAATTCACCCCTCCACTTT
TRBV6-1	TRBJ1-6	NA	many	CASSEGGAGNSPLHF	TGTGCCAGCAGTGAAGGGGGGGCCGGTAATTCACCCCTCCACTTT
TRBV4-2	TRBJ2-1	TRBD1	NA	CASSLTGQGNNEQFF	TGTGCCAGCAGCCTAACGGGACAGGGCAACAATGAGCAGTTCTTC
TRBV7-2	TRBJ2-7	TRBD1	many	CASSPEWTGIYEQYF	TGTGCCAGCAGCCCCGAGTGGACAGGGATCTACGAGCAGTACTTC
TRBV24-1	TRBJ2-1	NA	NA	CATSDGQAGLYNEQFF	TGTGCCACCAGTGACGGCCAGGCTGGACTGTACAATGAGCAGTTCTTC
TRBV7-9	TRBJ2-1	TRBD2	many	CASSARIAGKSSYNEQFF	TGTGCCAGCAGCGCTCGAATAGCGGGTAAAAGCTCCTACAATGAGCAGTTCTTC
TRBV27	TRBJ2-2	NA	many	CASSTRDRGTGELFF	TGTGCCAGCAGTACTCGGGACCGTGGAACCGGGGAGCTGTTTTTT
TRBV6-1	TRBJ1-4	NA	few	CATNEGSLGGKKLFF	TGTGCCACCAACGAGGGGTCCCTCGGCGGGAAAAAACTGTTTTTT
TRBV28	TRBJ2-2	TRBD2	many	CASSLLPSGKSGELFF	TGTGCCAGCAGTTTATTGCCTAGCGGGAAGTCCGGGGAGCTGTTTTTT
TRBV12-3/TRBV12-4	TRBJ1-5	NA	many	CASSYPGRPQHF	TGTGCCAGCAGTTACCCCGGGAGGCCCCAGCATTTT
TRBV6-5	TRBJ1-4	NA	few	CASSSTGGRGEKLFF	TGTGCCAGCAGTTCCACTGGGGGGCGCGGTGAAAAACTGTTTTTT
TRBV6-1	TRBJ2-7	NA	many	CASSSLRGYSYEQYF	TGTGCCAGCAGTTCCCTACGGGGATACTCCTACGAGCAGTACTTC
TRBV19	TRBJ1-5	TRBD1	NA	CASSTTGGSRSNQPQHF	TGTGCCAGTAGTACGACAGGGGGCAGTAGAAGCAATCAGCCCCAGCATTTT
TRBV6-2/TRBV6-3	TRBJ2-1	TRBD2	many	CASSYSTSGSGEQFF	TGTGCCAGCAGTTACTCGACTAGCGGGAGCGGTGAGCAGTTCTTC
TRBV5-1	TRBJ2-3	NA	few	CASSLLQGIDTQYF	TGCGCCAGCAGCTTGTTGCAGGGGATAGATACGCAGTATTTT
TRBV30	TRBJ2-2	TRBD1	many	CAWKQGWELFF	TGTGCCTGGAAACAGGGGTGGGAGCTGTTTTTT
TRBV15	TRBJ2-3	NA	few	CATSRDIGTQYF	TGTGCCACCAGCAGAGATATTGGGACGCAGTATTTT
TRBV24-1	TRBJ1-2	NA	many	CATSDLFGYTF	TGTGCCACCAGTGATTTGTTTGGCTACACCTTC